This TCR beta chain was found in a study of post-analysis software for immune sequencing data. Study-level points and caveats: The authors found that F measure strongly co-clustered same-batch samples. Multiple sclerosis patients had significantly lower normalized Chao1 diversity than controls. The study found TRBV5-6, TRBV5-1 and TRBV20-1 among a few TRBV segments more frequent in patients than controls.

Points on this clonotype: Antigen: not known.

V was clipped by 4 bases and J by 6 bases; unmatched bases: 10. This CDR3 has 16 amino acids. Germline CDR1 SGHRS, CDR2 YFSETQ. Built from TCR beta cDNA, the libraries had unique molecular identifiers in them. TCRdb redid the calling of the PCR reads with MiXCR, one entry per CDR3 protein. The repertoire consists of 380,000 or so distinct CDR3 sequences, with approximately 38% occurring once and the leading ten covering 10% to 15%. This receptor was taken from a girl aged 5-17 years with multiple sclerosis. The chain recombines TRBV5-1 with TRBJ1-2, with TRBD1 matching over 12 bases. Sequences were obtained from blood. The CDR3 here is CASSEGQGARRHGYTF. CDR3 nucleotides: TGCGCCAGCAGCGAGGGACAGGGGGCGAGGAGACATGGCTACACCTTC. The variable domain in full, completed from reference TRBV5-1 and TRBJ1-2, reads KAGVTQTPRYLIKTRGQQVTLSCSPISGHRSVSWYQQTPGQGLQFLFEYFSETQRNKGNFPGRFSGRQFSNSRSEMNVSTLELGDSALYLCASSEGQGARRHGYTFGSGTRLTVV.